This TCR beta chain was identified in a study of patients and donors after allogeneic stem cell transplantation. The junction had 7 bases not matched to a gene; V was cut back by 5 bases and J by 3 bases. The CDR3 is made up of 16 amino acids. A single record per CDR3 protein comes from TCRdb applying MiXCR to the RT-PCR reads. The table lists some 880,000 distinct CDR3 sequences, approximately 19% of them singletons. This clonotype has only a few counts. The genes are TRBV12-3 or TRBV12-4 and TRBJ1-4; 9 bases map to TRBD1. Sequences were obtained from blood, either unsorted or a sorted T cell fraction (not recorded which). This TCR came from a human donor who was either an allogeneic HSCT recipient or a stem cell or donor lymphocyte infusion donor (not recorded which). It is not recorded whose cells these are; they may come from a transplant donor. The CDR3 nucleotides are TGTGCCAGCAGTCCTCTACAGGGGGCGCCTAATGAAAAACTGTTTTTT. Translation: CASSPLQGAPNEKLFF.